A single sample is the source of the 10 T cell receptor beta chains below, sequenced in a study of T cells in Graves' hyperthyroidism and ophthalmopathy. Amplification of TCR beta CDR3 regions was performed using RNA transcripts as template. The HTBI set primed first-round TCR CDR3 RT-PCR. TCRdb independently ran MiXCR on the multiplex PCR reads; one entry per CDR3 protein. This table holds around 500,000 distinct CDR3 sequences, 16% found once. Sequenced: blood. The receptors come from a woman aged 25 to 45 with Graves' ophthalmopathy.

The chain links TRBV28 to TRBJ2-1; perhaps TRBD2 as D (6 bases). The length of the CDR3 is 16 residues. V shed 4 bases and J shed 0 bases, with 13 bases lying between them. In germline, CDR1 is MDHEN, CDR2 SYDVKM. CDR3 nucleotide sequence: TGTGCCAGCAGTTCTCACTCGGGGGACTCCTACAATGAGCAGTTCTTC. Translation: CASSSHSGDSYNEQFF.

Details on this clonotype: At one end, the junction sequence differs from germline, possibly due to a read error. The gene calls are TRBV10-3 and TRBJ2-2; D might be TRBD2 (5 bases). The CDR3 length is 15 residues. Germline assignment: CDR1 ENHRY and CDR2 SYGVKD. CDR3 in amino acids: CASSSGYTNGGELFF. The CDR3 nucleotides are TGTGCCAGCAGTTCGGGATACACGAACGGCGGGGAGCTGTTTTTT.

The genes are TRBV10-3 and TRBJ1-3, with 8 bases that match TRBD1. Germline V gives CDR1 ENHRY, CDR2 SYGVKD. Losses at the gene ends were 3 bases for V and 6 bases for J; bases not matched to a gene: 4. The CDR3 is made up of 14 amino acids. DNA for the CDR3: TGTGCCATCAGTGAAGACAGGGGTGAAAACACCATATATTTT. Its protein product is CAISEDRGENTIYF.

This clonotype was seen a few times. CDR3 sequence: CASSDLGEFADTQYF. The CDR3 DNA reads as TGTGCCAGCAGTGACTTGGGGGAGTTCGCAGATACGCAGTATTTT. The chain employs TRBV6-1 and TRBJ2-3; either TRBD1 or TRBD2 may supply D (5 bases each). Trimming stripped 3 bases from V and 4 bases from J, with 14 bases between. In germline, CDR1 is MNHNS, CDR2 SASEGT. The CDR3 loop spans 15 amino acids.

This clonotype has a count of ten or more. The chain joins TRBV28 to TRBJ2-1; tentatively, D is TRBD1 (5 bases). CDR1 and CDR2 (germline): MDHEN, SYDVKM. The V and J ends lost 6 bases and 7 bases respectively, with 13 bases between them. CDR3 length: 13 amino acids. CDR3 protein: CASSLDRRNEQFF. The DNA for the CDR3 is TGTGCCAGCAGCCTAGACAGAAGGAATGAGCAGTTCTTC.

This clonotype appeared many times. V gene TRBV28 combines with J gene TRBJ2-1; 8 positions match TRBD1. With V trimmed by 7 bases and J by 5 bases, 10 bases remained unmatched. The length of the CDR3 is 15 residues. CDR1 is MDHEN and CDR2 is SYDVKM in the germline V gene. The CDR3, as DNA: TGTGCCAGCACCTTGGACAGGGCCTCTCACAATGAGCAGTTCTTC. Protein product: CASTLDRASHNEQFF.

Many counts were recorded for this clonotype. The chain recombines TRBV9 with TRBJ1-1; D may be TRBD1 (6 bases). There are 15 residues in the CDR3. Deletions cut 0 bases from V and 0 bases from J, with 9 bases between. CDR1 and CDR2 from the germline V gene are SGDLS and YYNGEE. For the CDR3, the DNA is TGTGCCAGCAGCGTAGGGGGGGCTATGAACACTGAAGCTTTCTTT. As protein: CASSVGGAMNTEAFF.

There are many counts of this clonotype. This chain joins TRBV14 and TRBJ2-5; D might be TRBD1 (5 bases). The CDR3 has 14 residues. Deletions cut 4 bases from V and 7 bases from J, with 16 bases between. CDR1 is SGHDN and CDR2 is FVKESK in the germline V gene. The CDR3 bases are TGTGCCAGCAGCCCACCGGGCAGGGTCAGGACCCAGTACTTC. Amino acids: CASSPPGRVRTQYF.

There are a few counts of this clonotype. This chain joins TRBV10-3 and TRBJ2-2; D remains unclear. This CDR3 has 16 amino acids. V shed 3 bases and J shed 5 bases, with 16 bases lying between them. Germline V gene sequence: CDR1 ENHRY, CDR2 SYGVKD. DNA of the CDR3: TGTGCCATCAGTGACTTCGACACCTGGACGACCGGGGAGCTGTTTTTT. Translated, it gives CAISDFDTWTTGELFF.

This clonotype turned up a few times. The chain links TRBV5-1 to TRBJ2-1; the D gene is possibly TRBD1 (6 bases). CDR1 is SGHRS and CDR2 is YFSETQ in the germline V gene. The V gene lost 0 bases and the J gene lost 7 bases, with 14 bases spanning the gap. This CDR3 is 15 amino acids long. CDR3 nucleotide sequence: TGCGCCAGCAGCTTGGGGGATACAGGGATGAATGAGCAGTTCTTC. This translates into CASSLGDTGMNEQFF.